This is a list of T cell receptor beta chains from one sample in a study of OX40 agonist ivuxolimab in advanced cancers. Method: immunoSEQ multiplex PCR; TCRdb's copy keeps in-frame clones and lacks some. The sample contains about 58,000 clones, more than 70% of which appear only once. Sequencing was performed on CD4+ or CD8+ T cells sorted from blood, taken in a trial of the OX40 agonist ivuxolimab. Receptors originate from an adult with an advanced solid tumor such as melanoma, head and neck, liver or kidney cancer. Each CDR3 is given with its conserved first and last residue. Each record gives: clone size, J gene, V gene, D gene, CDR3 DNA, CDR3 protein. A D gene is named only where the DNA matches it firmly. The listing skips clone size in some rows; elsewhere it reads once, few, many or a size class.

>-|TRBJ2-7|TRBV7-9|TRBD1
TGTGCCAGCAGCCAGGGACAGGGGACCTACGAGCAGTACTTC
CASSQGQGTYEQYF
>-|TRBJ1-1|TRBV5-4|-
TGTGCCAGCAGCGTCAGTGCGGCAATGAACACTGAAGCTTTCTTT
CASSVSAAMNTEAFF
>few|TRBJ1-5|TRBV2|-
TGTGCCAGCAATGTCCAGGGCATTCAGCCCCAGCATTTT
CASNVQGIQPQHF
>-|TRBJ2-3|TRBV27|-
TGTGCCAGTAAGTCTCTTAGCACAGATACGCAGTATTTT
CASKSLSTDTQYF
>-|TRBJ2-1|TRBV6-5|-
TGTGCCAGCAGTTACGCCTCGGCGGATGGATACAATGAGCAGTTCTTC
CASSYASADGYNEQFF
>-|TRBJ2-6|TRBV7-9|-
TGTGCCAGCAGCTTCAACTCTGGGGCCAACGTCCTGACTTTC
CASSFNSGANVLTF
>-|TRBJ2-7|TRBV10-2|TRBD2
TGCGCCTCTAGTGGGGAGGGACTAGCGGGGATCTACGAGCAGTACTTC
CASSGEGLAGIYEQYF
>-|TRBJ1-1|TRBV7-2|TRBD1
TGTGCCAGCAGCTTAACCCAGGGGGCGCGCACTGAAGCTTTCTTT
CASSLTQGARTEAFF
>-|TRBJ2-1|TRBV5-4|TRBD1
TGTGCCAGCAGCTCGCCACCGGGACAGGGTACCTACAATGAGCAGTTCTTC
CASSSPPGQGTYNEQFF
>-|TRBJ2-3|TRBV18|TRBD1
TGTGCCAGCTCACCACTGGGACAGGGGACGCGATCTGGCACAGATACGCAGTATTTT
CASSPLGQGTRSGTDTQYF
>-|TRBJ2-7|TRBV4-2|-
TGTGCCAGCAGCCAAGATAATTCACTTTACGAGCAGTACTTC
CASSQDNSLYEQYF
>-|TRBJ1-2|TRBV18|-
TGTGCCAGCTCACCAGCGGCCAAAGCTAACTATGGCTACACCTTC
CASSPAAKANYGYTF
>few|TRBJ1-1|TRBV5-6|-
TGTGCCAGCAGAAGTTGGAACACTGAAGCTTTCTTT
CASRSWNTEAFF
>-|TRBJ1-6|TRBV10-3|-
TGTGCCATCAGTGAGTCTCGGGGACTTAGTTCACCCCTCCACTTT
CAISESRGLSSPLHF
>-|TRBJ1-2|TRBV6-5|TRBD1
TGTGCCAGCAGCGACGGAGGGGGCTGGGGCTATGGCTACACCTTC
CASSDGGGWGYGYTF
>-|TRBJ1-2|TRBV18|-
TGTGCCAGCTCACCAGGGGACGGCTACACCTTC
CASSPGDGYTF
>-|TRBJ1-5|TRBV19|TRBD1
TGTGCCAGTAGTCGATTGACGACAGGGGCTCAGCCCCAGCATTTT
CASSRLTTGAQPQHF
>-|TRBJ2-5|TRBV18|TRBD2
TGTGCCAGCTCACCACAGACAGCGGGGGGGCCACTGGAGACCCAGTACTTC
CASSPQTAGGPLETQYF
>-|TRBJ2-1|TRBV27|TRBD2
TGTGCCAGCAGTTTAAGAACTAGCGGGTATAACAATGAGCAGTTCTTC
CASSLRTSGYNNEQFF
>-|TRBJ1-1|TRBV5-1|-
TGCGCCAGCAGCTCGGGACTTCCTGGGGACACTGAAGCTTTCTTT
CASSSGLPGDTEAFF
>-|TRBJ1-2|TRBV10-2|-
TGCGCCAGCAGTCAGGGGCCCAACTATGGCTACACCTTC
CASSQGPNYGYTF
>-|TRBJ2-5|TRBV5-1|-
TGCGCCAGCAGCTTGGTTGGGGACCAAGAGACCCAGTACTTC
CASSLVGDQETQYF
>-|TRBJ2-7|TRBV5-1|TRBD2
TGCGCCAGCAGCTTGCGACTAGCCCGGATCTACGAGCAGTACTTC
CASSLRLARIYEQYF
>-|TRBJ2-1|TRBV10-1|TRBD2
TGCGCCAGCAGTGAGCCGGGGGGTCGCAATGAGCAGTTCTTC
CASSEPGGRNEQFF
>-|TRBJ1-5|TRBV18|TRBD1
TGTGCCAGCCGTGAGGCAGGGGGCGGTGGCAATCAGCCCCAGCATTTT
CASREAGGGGNQPQHF
>-|TRBJ2-7|TRBV6-1|-
TGTGCCAGCAGTGAATTGCCCGGGGGCTACGAGCAGTACTTC
CASSELPGGYEQYF
>-|TRBJ2-7|TRBV5-8|-
TGTGCCAGCAGCTTGGGATTGGGGGCCGGATACGAGCAGTACTTC
CASSLGLGAGYEQYF
>-|TRBJ1-4|TRBV15|-
TGTGCCACCTCCTCCCCCAGGGTCGGGGCTAATGAAAAACTGTTTTTT
CATSSPRVGANEKLFF
>few|TRBJ1-2|TRBV30|-
TGTGCCTGGAGTGTATCCTTATATGGCTACACCTTC
CAWSVSLYGYTF
>-|TRBJ1-1|TRBV6-1|-
TGTGCCAGCAGTGCCCGGGGGGACACTGAAGCTTTCTTT
CASSARGDTEAFF
>-|TRBJ1-1|TRBV18|-
TGTGCCAGCTCACCGGACAGCCTCGGCGGAGCTTTCTTT
CASSPDSLGGAFF
>-|TRBJ2-2|TRBV11-2|TRBD2
TGTGCCAGCAGCCCTCGGGGGGGGATTACCCCCGGGGAGCTGTTTTTT
CASSPRGGITPGELFF
>-|TRBJ2-2|TRBV11-3|TRBD2
TGTGCCAGCAGCTCGAGCCCGGGACTAGCGGGGGTAGGCACCGGGGAGCTGTTTTTT
CASSSSPGLAGVGTGELFF
>medium-sized|TRBJ1-2|TRBV5-1|-
TGCGCCAGCAGCTTGGATCCGGCGGCTAACTATGGCTACACCTTC
CASSLDPAANYGYTF
>-|TRBJ2-2|TRBV5-1|TRBD2
TGCGCCAGCAGCCCCGGGGGGGCGAAACTTAACACCGGGGAGCTGTTTTTT
CASSPGGAKLNTGELFF
>-|TRBJ2-5|TRBV2|-
TGTGCCAGCAGTGCTGGAATCGGGGAAGAGACCCAGTACTTC
CASSAGIGEETQYF
>-|TRBJ2-5|TRBV7-2|-
TGTGCCAGCAGCTTAAGCAGAGAGACCCAGTACTTC
CASSLSRETQYF
>-|TRBJ2-7|TRBV6-5|TRBD1
TGTGCCAGCAGTGGGAGGGGGACAGGGACCTACGAGCAGTACTTC
CASSGRGTGTYEQYF
>-|TRBJ2-5|TRBV5-4|TRBD2
TGTGCCAGCAGACCCAGTAGCGGGGGGCAAGAGACCCAGTACTTC
CASRPSSGGQETQYF
>-|TRBJ1-1|TRBV14|-
TGTGCCAGCAGCCAAGTCCGGAACACTGAAGCTTTCTTT
CASSQVRNTEAFF
>-|TRBJ1-5|TRBV6-1|TRBD1
TGTGCCATCCAGACAGGGCCACATCAGCCCCAGCATTTT
CAIQTGPHQPQHF
>few|TRBJ1-2|TRBV4-2|TRBD1
TGTGCCAGCAGCAGGAGCCGGGACAGGGCGGATGGCTACACCTTC
CASSRSRDRADGYTF
>-|TRBJ2-7|TRBV7-9|-
TGTGCCAGCAGCTTAGAACCGGGACGTAGCTCCTACGAGCAGTACTTC
CASSLEPGRSSYEQYF
>-|TRBJ2-1|TRBV21-1|-
TGTGCCAGCAGCAAAATCCCGGGACAGGCTGAGCAGTTCTTC
CASSKIPGQAEQFF
>-|TRBJ1-1|TRBV9|-
TGTGCCAGCAGCGCCGCTTGGGGGGGTCGGACTGAAGCTTTCTTT
CASSAAWGGRTEAFF
>-|TRBJ1-5|TRBV10-3|-
TGTGCCATCAGTGAGAGTGGACAGTTTCAGCCCCAGCATTTT
CAISESGQFQPQHF
>-|TRBJ2-5|TRBV19|TRBD1
TGTGCCAGTAGTATAGGGGGACAGATCTACCAAGAGACCCAGTACTTC
CASSIGGQIYQETQYF
>few|TRBJ1-5|TRBV4-2|-
TGTGCCAGCAGCCATACTGGTCAGCCCCAGCATTTT
CASSHTGQPQHF